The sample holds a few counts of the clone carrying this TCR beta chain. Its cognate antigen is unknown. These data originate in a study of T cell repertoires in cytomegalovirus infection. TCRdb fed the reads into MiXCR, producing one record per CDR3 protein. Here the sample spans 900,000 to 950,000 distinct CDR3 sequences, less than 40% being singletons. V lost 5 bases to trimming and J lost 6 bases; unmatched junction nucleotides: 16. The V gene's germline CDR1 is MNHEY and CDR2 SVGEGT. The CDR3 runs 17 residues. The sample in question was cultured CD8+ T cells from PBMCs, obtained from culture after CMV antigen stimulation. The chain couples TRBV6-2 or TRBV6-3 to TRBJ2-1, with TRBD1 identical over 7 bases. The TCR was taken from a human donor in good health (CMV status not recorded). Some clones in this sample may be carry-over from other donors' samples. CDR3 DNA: TGTGCCAGCAGTGAGGGACAGACACGGACTCTGGGCAATGAGCAGTTCTTC. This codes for CASSEGQTRTLGNEQFF.